The 18 T cell receptor beta chains listed next were all sequenced from one sample in a study of blood T cell repertoires in COVID-19. The data were produced by immunoSEQ multiplex PCR, yet TCRdb's version contains in-frame clones alone and is incomplete. The sample contains about 350,000 clones, almost 90% of which appear only once. Sequenced input: PBMCs or T cells enriched from blood (not recorded which). These receptor sequences come from a woman aged 25 to 39 who had been exposed to COVID-19.

This rearrangement joins TRBV28 to TRBJ1-5, with a tentative D call TRBD1 (6 bases). Germline-derived CDR1 and CDR2 are MDHEN and SYDVKM. The germline V and J ends were trimmed by 3 bases and 7 bases, with 16 bases remaining between them. The CDR3 has 15 residues. The CDR3 nucleotides are TGTGCCAGCAGTTTTGGGGGGGGCTCTTGGCAGCCCCAGCATTTT. Its protein product is CASSFGGGSWQPQHF. The full variable domain, rest sourced from reference TRBV28 and TRBJ1-5, is DVKVTQSSRYLVKRTGEKVFLECVQDMDHENMFWYRQDPGLGLRLIYFSYDVKMKEKGDIPEGYSVSREKKERFSLILESASTNQTSMYLCASSFGGGSWQPQHFGDGTRLSIL.

The chain is built from TRBV29-1 and TRBJ1-4; D perhaps matches TRBD1 (5 bases). The CDR3 is 12 amino acids. Trimming pared 6 bases from V and 6 bases from J, leaving 11 bases between. From germline, CDR1 is SQVTM and CDR2 ANQGSEA. DNA of the CDR3: TGCAGCGTCGGCGGGACCGATGAAAAACTGTTTTTT. Amino acid sequence: CSVGGTDEKLFF.

The CDR3 DNA reads as TGTGCCAGCAGCTACGTTGGGGGCCTACTAAGACCAGATACGCAGTATTTT. Translating gives CASSYVGGLLRPDTQYF. The chain has TRBV7-9 and TRBJ2-3, with D maybe TRBD1 (6 bases). This CDR3 contains 17 residues. Trimming took 4 bases from V and 4 from J, leaving 21 bases between them. CDR1 and CDR2 (germline): SEHNR, FQNEAQ (reference sequence).

V and J are TRBV28 and TRBJ1-2; 7 bases are shared with TRBD1. The germline CDR1 and CDR2 sequences are MDHEN and SYDVKM. The CDR3 totals 13 residues. The ends lost 7 bases at V and 3 bases at J; junction bases unmatched: 5. In nucleotides, the CDR3 is TGTGCCAGCATTGGAGACAGGGACTATGGCTACACCTTC. It encodes CASIGDRDYGYTF.

This clone occurred once. The chain carries TRBV10-3 and TRBJ1-3; 10 bases match TRBD1. Looked up from germline, CDR1 is ENHRY and CDR2 is SYGVKD. The length of the CDR3 is 20 residues. V dropped 3 bases and J dropped 0; count of bases not matched to a gene: 14. DNA of the CDR3: TGTGCCATCAGTGACATAGTCGGGACAGGGGAATTCCACTCTGGAAACACCATATATTTT. Translated: CAISDIVGTGEFHSGNTIYF.

This clone was observed a few times. This sequence joins TRBV19 and TRBJ2-1; 9 nucleotides align to TRBD2. The J segment lost 0 bases and the V segment lost 4 bases, leaving 10 bases of the junction unmatched. The length of the CDR3 is 18 residues. CDR1 and CDR2 from the germline V gene are LNHDA and SQIVND (reference sequence). CDR3: CASSNPMTSGSSYNEQFF. The CDR3 DNA reads TGTGCCAGTAGTAACCCTATGACTAGCGGAAGCTCCTACAATGAGCAGTTCTTC.

This clone was observed a handful of times. This chain links TRBV14 with TRBJ2-3; a weak D match, TRBD1 (6 bases). The CDR3 covers 16 residues. The germline CDR1 and CDR2 sequences are SGHDN and FVKESK. Trimming removed 3 bases at V and 5 bases at J, with 18 bases between. In DNA, the CDR3 is TGTGCCAGCAGCCACGGCAGGGGAGCCTTGGGAGATACGCAGTATTTT. Translated, it gives CASSHGRGALGDTQYF. Full variable domain (remainder filled in from reference TRBV14 and TRBJ2-3): EAGVTQFPSHSVIEKGQTVTLRCDPISGHDNLYWYRRVMGKEIKFLLHFVKESKQDESGMPNNRFLAERTGGTYSTLKVQPAELEDSGVYFCASSHGRGALGDTQYFGPGTRLTVL.

This clone came up a few times. Other DNA sequences in this sample translate to the same CDR3. As DNA, the CDR3 is TGTGCCACCAGTGATTTTTGGACTAGCGGGAGCACAGATACGCAGTATTTT. Protein product: CATSDFWTSGSTDTQYF. The chain joins TRBV24-1 to TRBJ2-3; TRBD2 matches at 11 bases. The germline V gene encodes CDR1 KGHDR and CDR2 SFDVKD. This CDR3 has 17 amino acids. V was clipped by 1 base and J by 0 bases; unmatched bases: 2.

This chain uses TRBV25-1 with TRBJ1-2, with D perhaps matching TRBD1 (5 bases). The ends were cut back, 1 base at V and 4 bases at J, with 10 bases in the middle. This CDR3 spans 14 amino acids. Germline V gives CDR1 MGHDK, CDR2 SYGVNS. This CDR3 is CASSEFQGSYGYTF. In DNA, the CDR3 is TGTGCCAGCAGTGAATTCCAGGGATCCTATGGCTACACCTTC.

This clone was picked up one time. The chain employs TRBV2 and TRBJ2-5; TRBD2 matches at 10 bases. The CDR3 consists of 15 residues. V gave up 6 bases and J gave up 1 base; unmatched junction bases: 5. CDR1 is SNHLY and CDR2 is FYNNEI in the germline V gene. CDR3 sequence reads: CASRRTSGLQETQYF. The DNA of the CDR3 is TGTGCCAGCAGGCGGACTAGCGGTCTCCAAGAGACCCAGTACTTC.

In the case of this clone: Other DNA sequences from this sample encode an identical CDR3 as well. The CDR3 loop reads CASSILGAGTEAFF. The CDR3 DNA reads as TGTGCCAGTAGTATTTTAGGGGCTGGCACTGAAGCTTTCTTT. The chain recombines TRBV19 with TRBJ1-1, with a tentative D call TRBD1 (5 bases). This CDR3 contains 14 residues. V dropped 3 bases and J dropped 4 bases, with 12 bases sitting between them. Looked up from germline, CDR1 is LNHDA and CDR2 is SQIVND (reference sequence). The full variable domain, its missing parts supplied by reference TRBV19 and TRBJ1-1, is DGGITQSPKYLFRKEGQNVTLSCEQNLNHDAMYWYRQDPGQGLRLIYYSQIVNDFQKGDIAEGYSVSREKKESFPLTVTSAQKNPTAFYLCASSILGAGTEAFFGQGTRLTVV.

The chain has TRBV2 and TRBJ1-4; D possibly corresponds to TRBD1 (6 bases). V was pared by 7 bases and J by 2 bases, with 14 bases between. The CDR3 length is 15 residues. Germline V CDR1 and CDR2: SNHLY, FYNNEI. The CDR3 DNA reads TGTGCCAGCAAAGGGAACAGGGTGACTAATGAAAAACTGTTTTTT. This translates into CASKGNRVTNEKLFF.

This sequence joins TRBV6-5 and TRBJ1-5; D possibly corresponds to TRBD1 (6 bases). Deletions cut 6 bases from V and 3 bases from J, with 12 bases between. CDR1 MNHEY and CDR2 SVGAGI come from the germline V gene. The CDR3 length is 14 residues. For the CDR3, the DNA is TGTGCCAGCAGCCCCTGGACAGACAATCAGCCCCAGCATTTT. Residues: CASSPWTDNQPQHF.

The rearrangement links TRBV6-5 to TRBJ2-7; D possibly corresponds to TRBD2 (5 bases). Germline V gene sequence: CDR1 MNHEY, CDR2 SVGAGI. The CDR3 has 15 amino acids. Trimming stripped 6 bases from V and 1 base from J, with 16 bases between. The CDR3 nucleotides read TGTGCCAGCAGACCCGGGATTGAGAGTTCCTACGAGCAGTACTTC. Amino acids: CASRPGIESSYEQYF.

The rearrangement links TRBV30 to TRBJ1-1; 9 positions match TRBD1. Germline CDR1 and CDR2: GTSNPN and SVGIG (reference sequence). V shed 2 bases and J 5 bases; nucleotides not matched to a gene: 12. The CDR3 contains 16 residues. The CDR3 DNA follows: TGTGCCTGGAGTTTATACACGACAGGGGGTAATACTGAAGCTTTCTTT. Translating gives CAWSLYTTGGNTEAFF.

This clone was observed once. The chain recombines TRBV24-1 with TRBJ2-1; 9 nucleotides line up with TRBD2. There are 15 residues in the CDR3. Germline-derived CDR1 and CDR2 are KGHDR and SFDVKD. Unmatched junction bases numbered 3, after V lost 3 bases and J lost 4 bases. The CDR3 region has the DNA TGTGCCACCAGTGATCCGGGACTAGCTTACAATGAGCAGTTCTTC. It codes for CATSDPGLAYNEQFF.

The chain carries TRBV19 and TRBJ1-5; 12 positions agree with TRBD1. The germline V gene encodes CDR1 LNHDA and CDR2 SQIVND (reference sequence). Trimming took 6 bases from V and 7 from J; bases not matched to a gene: 7. The CDR3 loop spans 15 amino acids. CDR3 coding DNA: TGTGCCAGTAGCTCCGGGACAGGGGGCTTACAGCCCCAGCATTTT. Translation: CASSSGTGGLQPQHF.

The rearrangement links TRBV5-1 to TRBJ2-5; TRBD2 might be the D (6 bases). This CDR3 is 15 amino acids long. V gave up 3 bases and J gave up 1 base, with 13 bases separating them. CDR1 is SGHRS and CDR2 is YFSETQ in the germline V gene. CDR3 region: CASSSRGTGQETQYF. The DNA of the CDR3 is TGCGCCAGCAGCTCTCGCGGGACTGGCCAAGAGACCCAGTACTTC. The full variable domain, in which reference TRBV5-1 and TRBJ2-5 provide the parts outside the CDR3, is KAGVTQTPRYLIKTRGQQVTLSCSPISGHRSVSWYQQTPGQGLQFLFEYFSETQRNKGNFPGRFSGRQFSNSRSEMNVSTLELGDSALYLCASSSRGTGQETQYFGPGTRLLVL.